These 14 T cell receptor beta chains were all obtained from the same sample, sequenced in a study of blood T cell repertoires in COVID-19. This table comes from immunoSEQ multiplex PCR, and its TCRdb copy is limited to in-frame clones, with some not included. Here the sample spans 300,000 to 400,000 clones, roughly 90% being singletons. Specimen: PBMCs or T cells enriched from blood (not recorded which). The receptors stem from a woman in her twenties or thirties with acute COVID-19.

The genes are TRBV4-1 and TRBJ1-2; the D gene is possibly TRBD1 (5 bases). The V gene's germline CDR1 is MGHRA and CDR2 YSYEKL. This CDR3 spans 15 amino acids. Trimming cost V 2 bases and J 4 bases, with 14 bases left between them. The chain's CDR3 is CASSQPMQGIYGYTF. In DNA, the CDR3 is TGCGCCAGCAGCCAACCAATGCAGGGTATCTATGGCTACACCTTC.

The J gene is TRBJ1-1, the V gene TRBV6-5; TRBD1 is a possible D gene (5 bases). This CDR3 region has 15 residues. V was pared by 6 bases and J by 1 base, with 15 bases between. The germline V gene encodes CDR1 MNHEY and CDR2 SVGAGI. This CDR3 reads CASSQRGRWNTEAFF. The CDR3 bases are TGTGCCAGCAGCCAACGGGGGAGGTGGAACACTGAAGCTTTCTTT.

This chain connects TRBV2 to TRBJ2-5; 11 nucleotides align to TRBD1. The CDR3 has 14 amino acids. V lost 5 bases and J lost 5; bases outside the gene matches: 4. The V gene's germline CDR1 is SNHLY and CDR2 FYNNEI. CDR3 bases: TGTGCCAGCAGTTGGGACAGGGGGATGGAGACCCAGTACTTC. It encodes CASSWDRGMETQYF.

The rearrangement uses TRBV11-3 and TRBJ2-1; D is unresolved. The CDR3 has 13 residues. V shed 3 bases and J shed 4 bases, with 7 bases lying between them. Per the germline V gene, CDR1 is SGHNT and CDR2 is YENEEA. In DNA form, the CDR3 reads TGTGCCAGCAGCTTGAACACGTACAATGAGCAGTTCTTC. Translating it yields CASSLNTYNEQFF.

The V and J genes are TRBV29-1 and TRBJ1-2; D is ambiguous. CDR3 length: 11 residues. Per germline, CDR1 SQVTM and CDR2 ANQGSEA. The V end was cut by 7 bases, the J end by 4 bases, with 10 bases between. The CDR3 loop is CSAAVGYGYTF. CDR3 coding DNA: TGCAGCGCGGCGGTCGGCTATGGCTACACCTTC.

This CDR3 is CASSAHMSGWTDTQYF. The CDR3 nucleotides are TGTGCCAGCAGTGCCCATATGAGCGGGTGGACAGATACGCAGTATTTT. The gene calls are TRBV25-1 and TRBJ2-3, with a weak D call TRBD2 (6 bases). The CDR3 totals 16 residues. CDR1 is MGHDK, CDR2 SYGVNS, per germline. The germline V and J ends were trimmed by 4 bases and 3 bases, with 17 bases remaining between them.

This sequence joins TRBV19 and TRBJ1-5; the D is unclear. The CDR3 has 16 residues. Germline CDR1 and CDR2: LNHDA and SQIVND (reference sequence). Trimming took off 3 bases at V and 0 bases at J, with 12 bases between the two ends. The CDR3 DNA reads TGTGCCAGTAGTATGTCGACTTATTATAGCAATCAGCCCCAGCATTTT. Translation: CASSMSTYYSNQPQHF.

The chain recombines TRBV9 with TRBJ2-3, with TRBD1 matching 7 bases. The CDR3 totals 16 residues. The junction had 10 bases not matched to a gene; V was cut back by 0 bases and J by 6 bases. The germline V gene encodes CDR1 SGDLS and CDR2 YYNGEE. CDR3 nucleotides: TGTGCCAGCAGCGTAGGAGAGGCAGGGGGTGGTGATACGCAGTATTTT. As protein: CASSVGEAGGGDTQYF.

The chain couples TRBV7-3 to TRBJ2-3, with 10 bases fitting TRBD2. CDR3 size: 16 residues. J lost 4 bases, V lost 5 bases, and 9 bases had no gene match. Germline CDR1 is SGHTA and CDR2 is FQGTGA. CDR3 coding DNA: TGTGCCAGCAGCCCCGGAGGAGCGGGGGGGGCAGATACGCAGTATTTT. Its translation: CASSPGGAGGADTQYF. Combining the CDR3 with reference TRBV7-3 and TRBJ2-3 gives the whole variable domain GAGVSQTPSNKVTEKGKYVELRCDPISGHTALYWYRQSLGQGPEFLIYFQGTGAADDSGLPNDRFFAVRPEGSVSTLKIQRTERGDSAVYLCASSPGGAGGADTQYFGPGTRLTVL.

The chain links TRBV5-6 to TRBJ2-7, with a possible D match to TRBD1 (5 bases). Germline loops: CDR1 SGHDT, CDR2 YYEEEE. V was cut by 5 bases and J by 5 bases, with 14 bases left in between. This CDR3 region has 13 residues. CDR3 in amino acids: CASSRQFPNEQYF. The CDR3 nucleotides read TGTGCCAGCAGTAGACAGTTTCCCAACGAGCAGTACTTC.

The chain couples TRBV7-9 to TRBJ2-3; D is undetermined. The germline V gene encodes CDR1 SEHNR and CDR2 FQNEAQ (reference sequence). CDR3 size: 15 residues. V lost 5 bases and J 0 bases, leaving 12 bases between the germline ends. CDR3 coding DNA: TGTGCCAGCAGCCTAGGCACTACTAGCACAGATACGCAGTATTTT. The encoded protein is CASSLGTTSTDTQYF.

The V call is TRBV6-5, the J call TRBJ2-1; D is perhaps TRBD1 (6 bases). The germline V gene encodes CDR1 MNHEY and CDR2 SVGAGI. The V end was cut by 7 bases, the J end by 11 bases, with 12 bases between. The CDR3 totals 11 residues. Here the CDR3 DNA reads TGTGCCAGCAACTTACAGGGAAAGCAGTTCTTC. Its translation: CASNLQGKQFF.

This clone came up once. Sequence at one end of the junction differs from germline and may be a read error. The genes are TRBV27 and TRBJ1-2; 7 bases agree with TRBD1. The CDR3 loop spans 15 amino acids. Germline V gene sequence: CDR1 MNHEY, CDR2 SMNVEV (reference sequence). The CDR3 is CASTIKPGQNYRYTF. DNA of the CDR3: TGTGCCAGCACCATTAAACCGGGACAGAACTATCGCTACACCTTC.

This clone has just one count. This rearrangement joins TRBV7-9 to TRBJ2-3, with 9 bases aligning to TRBD1. Germline lookup yields CDR1 SEHNR and CDR2 FQNEAQ (reference sequence). The V gene end was trimmed by 6 bases and the J gene end by 1 base; junction bases not matched to a gene: 11. The CDR3 spans 17 residues. The CDR3 sequence is CASSSDPGTGRTDTQYF. The CDR3 DNA reads as TGTGCCAGCAGTTCGGACCCCGGGACAGGGCGCACAGATACGCAGTATTTT.